A selection of T cell receptor beta chains follows, all from one sample in a study of shared clonotypes between healthy human individuals. This table comes from immunoSEQ multiplex PCR, and its TCRdb copy is limited to in-frame clones, with some not included. The sample consists of about 1.5 million clones, 95% to 99% of them appearing once. Sequenced input: naive CD4+ T cells sorted from blood. The receptors stem from a young man in good health. Each CDR3 is given with its conserved first and last residue. The D gene is left open where the match is weak. Where a row states a size, it is once, few, many or the class of an expanded clone; other rows omit it.

clone size	V gene	J gene	D gene	CDR3 protein
-	TRBV9	TRBJ2-1	TRBD2	CASSVASGSPTYNEQFF
-	TRBV5-1	TRBJ1-1	-	CASSLDSSLNTEAFF
-	TRBV15	TRBJ2-3	TRBD2	CATSSLLAGPTQYF
-	TRBV28	TRBJ1-2	-	CASSLSFNGYTF
-	TRBV28	TRBJ2-3	-	CASSLGGASTDTQYF
once	TRBV7-9	TRBJ2-5	-	CASSFTQETQYF
-	TRBV10-3	TRBJ2-7	-	CAISEGRGAYEQYF
-	TRBV5-1	TRBJ2-3	-	CASSFPRQGGSTDTQYF
-	TRBV2	TRBJ1-1	-	CASSVLTEAFF
-	TRBV6-5	TRBJ2-7	TRBD2	CASSLLGGTAYEQYF
-	TRBV10-1	TRBJ1-2	-	CASSANRDYGYTF
-	TRBV19	TRBJ2-2	TRBD1	CASSPGRQGPNTGELFF
-	TRBV2	TRBJ1-5	TRBD1	CASRGQGDQPQHF
-	TRBV7-2	TRBJ2-7	TRBD2	CASSLVRREGYEQYF
-	TRBV7-2	TRBJ2-7	-	CASSLRDWYEQYF
-	TRBV7-6	TRBJ2-7	-	CASSIRGGSRPGEQYF
-	TRBV6-5	TRBJ2-4	-	CASTNNNIQYF
-	TRBV29-1	TRBJ2-7	TRBD2	CSVATGTSYEQYF
-	TRBV11-2	TRBJ2-7	TRBD2	CASRPFGLADAYEQYF
-	TRBV5-1	TRBJ2-5	TRBD2	CASSPPGRGGETQYF
-	TRBV6-1	TRBJ1-1	-	CASSGELGAEAFF
-	TRBV9	TRBJ2-6	-	CASSVATAGQGSGANVLTF
-	TRBV6-5	TRBJ1-5	-	CASSYSSNQPQHF
-	TRBV4-1	TRBJ2-7	-	CASSQDLGQFYEQYF
-	TRBV6-6	TRBJ2-7	TRBD2	CASSQTSGRAGEQYF
-	TRBV5-4	TRBJ1-2	TRBD1	CASSFGRGDYGYTF
-	TRBV4-1	TRBJ2-7	-	CASSQGGSANYEQYF
-	TRBV29-1	TRBJ1-2	TRBD1	CSVVPKLQGARGYTF
-	TRBV28	TRBJ2-7	-	CASSLLGEVAYEQYF
-	TRBV6-5	TRBJ2-1	TRBD2	CASSFLGLAGGNEQFF